This T cell receptor (beta chain) was sequenced for a study of shared clonotypes between healthy human individuals. Regarding the study as a whole: Sharing across four donors was highest in naive CD4 (approximately 5%) and lowest in memory CD8 (approximately 0.4%).

The germline CDR1 and CDR2 sequences are SGHDN and FVKESK. Trimming took 0 bases from V and 4 from J, leaving 6 bases between them. This CDR3 is 13 amino acids long. As for this clone: What it recognizes is unknown.

Libraries were prepared by immunoSEQ multiplex PCR; TCRdb keeps only in-frame clonotypes and omits some of them. The table has roughly 1,500,000 clones, 98% seen once. The chain combines TRBV14 with TRBJ1-2; unclear D gene. The TCR was taken from a young man in good health. The sequenced material came from naive CD4+ T cells sorted from blood. Subset: CD45RA+ positively selected. The CDR3 loop reads CASSQDQLYGYTF. The CDR3 nucleotides read TGTGCCAGCAGCCAAGACCAGCTCTATGGCTACACCTTC.